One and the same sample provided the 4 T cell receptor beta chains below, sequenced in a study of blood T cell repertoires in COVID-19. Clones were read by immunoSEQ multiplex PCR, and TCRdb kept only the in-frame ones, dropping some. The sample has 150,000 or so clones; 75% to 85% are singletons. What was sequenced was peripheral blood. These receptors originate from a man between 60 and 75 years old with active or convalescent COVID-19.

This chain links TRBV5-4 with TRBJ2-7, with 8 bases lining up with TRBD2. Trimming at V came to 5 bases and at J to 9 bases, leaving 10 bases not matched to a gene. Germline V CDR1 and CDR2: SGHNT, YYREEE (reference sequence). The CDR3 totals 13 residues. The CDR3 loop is CASSDSGVAGQYF. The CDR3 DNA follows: TGTGCCAGCAGTGATAGCGGGGTCGCCGGGCAGTACTTC. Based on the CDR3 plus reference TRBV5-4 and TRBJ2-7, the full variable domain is ETGVTQSPTHLIKTRGQQVTLRCSSQSGHNTVSWYQQALGQGPQFIFQYYREEENGRGNFPPRFSGLQFPNYSSELNVNALELDDSALYLCASSDSGVAGQYFGPGTRLTVT.

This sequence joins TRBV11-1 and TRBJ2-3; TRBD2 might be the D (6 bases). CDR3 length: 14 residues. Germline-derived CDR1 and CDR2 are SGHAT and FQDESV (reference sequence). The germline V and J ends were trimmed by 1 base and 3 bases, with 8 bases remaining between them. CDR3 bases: TGTGCCAGCAGCTTAGAGGCGGGGACAGATACGCAGTATTTT. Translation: CASSLEAGTDTQYF.

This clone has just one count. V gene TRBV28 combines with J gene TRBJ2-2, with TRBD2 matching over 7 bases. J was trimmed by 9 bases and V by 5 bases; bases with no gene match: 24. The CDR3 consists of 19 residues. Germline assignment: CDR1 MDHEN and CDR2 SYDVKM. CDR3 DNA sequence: TGTGCCAGCAGTCCTTCCCGGGGTAACGGGAGGCCGCGGGACCGGGAGCTGTTTTTT. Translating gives CASSPSRGNGRPRDRELFF.

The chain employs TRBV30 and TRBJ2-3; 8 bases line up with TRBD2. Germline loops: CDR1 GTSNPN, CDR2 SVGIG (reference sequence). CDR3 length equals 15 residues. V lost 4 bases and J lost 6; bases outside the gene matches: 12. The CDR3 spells CAWMSGSGMVDTQYF. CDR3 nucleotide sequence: TGTGCCTGGATGTCCGGTAGCGGGATGGTGGATACGCAGTATTTT. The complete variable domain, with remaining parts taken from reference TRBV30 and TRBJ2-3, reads SQTIHQWPATLVQPVGSPLSLECTVEGTSNPNLYWYRQAAGRGLQLLFYSVGIGQISSEVPQNLSASRPQDRQFILSSKKLLLSDSGFYLCAWMSGSGMVDTQYFGPGTRLTVL.